This T cell receptor beta chain was obtained from a study of blood T cell repertoires in COVID-19. Method: immunoSEQ multiplex PCR; TCRdb's copy keeps in-frame clones and lacks some. The table lists approximately 98,000 clones, about 81% of them singletons. V lost 7 bases to trimming and J lost 0 bases, with 12 bases between them. Germline V CDR1 and CDR2: WSHSY, SAAADI. The CDR3 covers 14 residues. J is TRBJ1-1 and V is TRBV10-2; possibly TRBD1 for D (6 bases). Sequenced: peripheral blood. This clonotype was obtained from a man between 60 and 75 years old with acute or convalescent COVID-19. CDR3 DNA sequence: TGCGCCAGCATCGGACAGTTACTGAACACTGAAGCTTTCTTT. Translating it yields CASIGQLLNTEAFF.